This T cell receptor beta chain came from a study of pediatric ulcerative colitis. With regard to this clone: Its antigen remains unidentified.

Study-wide results and limits: Blood-rectal clonal overlap within each person was significantly higher in ulcerative colitis patients than controls. Clonal expansions reduced rectal repertoire diversity in acute severe colitis.

The data were produced by immunoSEQ multiplex PCR, yet TCRdb's version contains in-frame clones alone and is incomplete. Among around 64,000 clones, 77% were seen once, and the ten largest hold roughly 5.2%. At colonoscopy, a blood sample was also collected. The CDR3 contains 16 residues. Trimming took off 0 bases at V and 3 bases at J, with 12 bases between the two ends. Germline V gene sequence: CDR1 SGDLS, CDR2 YYNGEE. The sequenced sample was blood. This sequence originates from a boy between 5 and 17 years old with moderate ulcerative colitis. The chain carries TRBV9 and TRBJ2-2; the D gene is possibly TRBD1 (6 bases). CDR3 amino acids: CASSVGSGADTGELFF. CDR3 nucleotide sequence: TGTGCCAGCAGCGTAGGTTCAGGGGCCGACACCGGGGAGCTGTTTTTT. Looking up the rest from reference TRBV9 and TRBJ2-2 gives the full variable domain: DSGVTQTPKHLITATGQRVTLRCSPRSGDLSVYWYQQSLDQGLQFLIQYYNGEERAKGNILERFSAQQFPDLHSELNLSSLELGDSALYFCASSVGSGADTGELFFGEGSRLTVL.